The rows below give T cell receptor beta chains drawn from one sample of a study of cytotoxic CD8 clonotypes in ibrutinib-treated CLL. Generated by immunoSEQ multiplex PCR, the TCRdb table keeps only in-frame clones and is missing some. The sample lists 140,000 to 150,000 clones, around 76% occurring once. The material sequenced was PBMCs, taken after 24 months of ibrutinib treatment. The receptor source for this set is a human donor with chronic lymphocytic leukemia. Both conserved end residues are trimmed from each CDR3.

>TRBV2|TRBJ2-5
ASRGTGGETQY
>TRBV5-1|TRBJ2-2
ASSLGPLGGELF
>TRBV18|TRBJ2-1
ASSPPSGGAYSANEQF
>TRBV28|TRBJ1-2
ASSLDGLYGYT
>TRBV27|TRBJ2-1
ASSRAEAPLL
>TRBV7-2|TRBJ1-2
ASSGTGTGGDGYT
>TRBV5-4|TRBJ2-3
ASSRGGRGFIDTQY
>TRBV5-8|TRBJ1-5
ASSTGWGSNQPQH
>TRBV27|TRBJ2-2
ASSLSGWGTGELF
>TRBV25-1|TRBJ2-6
ASSSQGAGESGANVLT
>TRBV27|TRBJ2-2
ASSAGLEAGELF
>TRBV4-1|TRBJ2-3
ASSLSGQDRTDTQY
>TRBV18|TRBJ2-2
ASSPQKGPTGELF
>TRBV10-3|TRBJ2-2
AISELSGELF
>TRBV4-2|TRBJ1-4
ASSPGTSNEKLF
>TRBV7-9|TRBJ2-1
ASSFVFGGNEQF
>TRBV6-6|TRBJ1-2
ASSYSSANYGYT
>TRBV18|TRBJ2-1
ASSPRQGGYNEQF
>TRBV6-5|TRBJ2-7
ASSYPGPYEQY
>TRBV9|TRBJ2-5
ASSLRVEETQY
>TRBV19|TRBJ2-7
ASSMLGLTAGSNEQY
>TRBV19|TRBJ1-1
ASSIRGSGTEAF
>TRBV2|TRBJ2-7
ASSEEPPTGYEQY
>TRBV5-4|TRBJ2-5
ASSLDGGPQETQY
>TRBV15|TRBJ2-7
ATSRPSGGAAYEQY
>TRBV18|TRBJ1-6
ASSPNDPGQGNSPLH
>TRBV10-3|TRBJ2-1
AITGTSGDNEQF
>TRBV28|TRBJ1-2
ASSPTGPYGYT
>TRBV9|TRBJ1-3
ASSVGLGAVSGNTIY
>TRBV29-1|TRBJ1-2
SVEGGDGYT
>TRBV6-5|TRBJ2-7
ASSSRARPSEQY
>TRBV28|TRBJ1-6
ATGTGGSPLH
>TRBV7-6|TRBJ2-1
ASSPPGVVWANEQF
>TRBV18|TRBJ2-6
ASSPVEAYSGANVLT
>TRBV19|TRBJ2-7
ASSIGDSAGEQY
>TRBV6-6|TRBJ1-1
ASSYSTGGGTEAF
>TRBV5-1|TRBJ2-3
ASAGTSGVPGDTQY
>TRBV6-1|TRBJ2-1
ATRGTLYNEQF
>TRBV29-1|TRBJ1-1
SVEGGKKNTEAF
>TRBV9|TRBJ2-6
ASCFAPGANVLT
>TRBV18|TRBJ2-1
ASSWGQGNNEQF
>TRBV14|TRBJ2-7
ASSQWGGEQY
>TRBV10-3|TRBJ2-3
ATRDPGYTQY
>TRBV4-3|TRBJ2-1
ASSRNQQGLANEQF
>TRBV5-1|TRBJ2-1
ASSSGTGYNEQF
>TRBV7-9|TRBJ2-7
ASSPDRGSYEQY
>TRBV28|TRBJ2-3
ASSFRPGDTQY
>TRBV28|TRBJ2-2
ASSLSGDYTNTGELF
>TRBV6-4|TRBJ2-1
ASGVLGKQF
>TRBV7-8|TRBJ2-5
ASKLPGLAGETQY
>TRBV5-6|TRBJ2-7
ASSLVGFSYEQY
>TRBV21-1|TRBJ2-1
ASSQGLAGVGNEQF
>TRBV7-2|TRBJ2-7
ASSPGQGDEQY
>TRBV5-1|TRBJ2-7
ASSFRGQGAWEQY
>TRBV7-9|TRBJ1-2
ASTPGQPVSVAF
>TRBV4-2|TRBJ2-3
ASSQVWGGTTDTQY
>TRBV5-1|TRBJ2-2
ASSSSTGVTGELF
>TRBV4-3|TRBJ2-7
ASSQDRRGVEQY
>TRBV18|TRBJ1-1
ASSSGPWGPEAF